This T cell receptor (beta chain) is from a study of blood T cell repertoires in COVID-19. While infection was still active, Seattle patients were enrolled and then followed longitudinally. As originally analysed: Nucleated cell counts were estimated from reference gene primer amplification. Libraries were prepared by immunoSEQ multiplex PCR; TCRdb keeps only in-frame clonotypes and omits some of them. V and J calls and clone size come straight from that table; D and trimming were deduced from the DNA. The sample includes hundreds of thousands of clones, about 90% seen only once; the top ten take just under 7.5%. This CDR3 is 14 amino acids long. Germline CDR1 and CDR2: SGHRS and YFSETQ. The V end lost 0 bases, the J end lost 8 bases, and 12 bases lay between the germline ends.

The J gene is TRBJ1-3, the V gene TRBV5-1; D unresolved. This sequence originates from a woman in her seventies with COVID-19, enrolled during active disease. Sequences were obtained from peripheral blood. This chain's CDR3 is CASSLASSLDTIYF. In nucleotides, the CDR3 is TGCGCCAGCAGCTTGGCTAGTTCCCTGGACACCATATATTTT.